This TCR beta chain was identified in a study of blood T cell repertoires in COVID-19 (TCRdb year 2020). Regarding the study in general: Samples from collaborators originated in the United States, Italy and Spain and spanned both the acute and convalescent phases of COVID-19. Subjects who had been exposed to COVID-19, were actively infected with it, or had recovered from it provided the deeply sampled blood TCRbeta repertoires that made up the dataset. The prospective study material was composed of cDNA or gDNA derived from T cells, B-cell-depleted T cells, or PBMCs. The sample metadata nearly always contained a de-identified subject ID, COVID-19 status, age in years and sex. Samples came from the ongoing ImmuneRACE study (first 160 participants) plus 1,254 subjects from 6 global collaborators. Where available, HLA class I and class II types were obtained from metadata supplied by the sample provider rather than from assay-based typing. The repertoires were made available in a free public database intended to serve as a resource for research on the immune response to SARS-CoV-2.

The immunoSEQ Assay, a bias-controlled multiplex PCR, was used to amplify TCRbeta CDR3 regions from genomic DNA. Regarding the original processing steps: The number of nucleated cells in each sample was estimated from the amplification of reference gene primers within the assay. To quantify the absolute abundance of each unique TCRbeta CDR3 rearrangement, sequence reads were collapsed and filtered. For each sample, productive Simpson clonality was calculated as the square root of Simpson's diversity index over productive rearrangements. In TCRdb, the immuneACCESS table is reduced to in-frame sequences with V and J assigned. These tables do not hold every clone; where another copy was compared, an unresolved V gene accounts for under half, and the others remain unexplained. That table is the source of V, J and clone size, and D and trimming were worked out from the DNA. For this sample the table gives fewer than 200,000 clones, of which about nine tenths were detected only once. Roughly 26% of the sample belongs to the ten largest clones.

Notes on this clone: This receptor's antigen is unknown. No clone much larger than this one lies a single base away; base qualities are absent.

Beyond this particular receptor, the publication reports: How much clinical and demographic metadata was included differed by source and by participant, and the metadata was provided uncurated.

The CDR3 runs 14 residues from the cysteine to the phenylalanine. Just the 42-base CDR3 DNA is kept, in frame starting at base 1. The germline V gene sets CDR1 to SGHTA and CDR2 to FQGTGA. The junction shows trimming of 5 bases on V and 0 bases on J, plus 11 bases between the germline ends. Whole blood was collected in K2EDTA tubes by collaborating institutions according to the institutions' own protocols. For TCRbeta analysis, collaborators shipped samples as frozen whole blood, isolated PBMCs, or DNA extracted from either of those sample types. The sequence links TRBV7-3 to TRBJ2-7; no D gene is confidently identified. Sequencing input: peripheral blood. The receptor was isolated from a man aged 55 to 70 with acute or convalescent COVID-19. The CDR3 protein: CASSLSSSSYEQYF. The sequenced DNA is TGTGCCAGCAGCCTCAGTTCTAGCTCCTACGAGCAGTACTTC.